The next 18 T cell receptor beta chains were all read from a single sample in a study of T cells in Graves' hyperthyroidism and ophthalmopathy (dated by TCRdb to the late 2010s). The method behind the library was multiplex PCR. The run used an Illumina HiSeq 2000. TCR beta CDR3 regions were amplified from RNA transcripts. The TCR CDR3 was subjected to a first round of RT-PCR using the HTBI primer set and the Qiagen OneStep RT-PCR kit. TCRdb reran the public reads through fastp at Q25 and MiXCR, keeping productive beta chains. Every entry covers one CDR3 protein and lists the most common genes and DNA from its rows. Counted in this sample were 450,000 to 650,000 distinct CDR3 sequences; about a sixth of them appeared once. The top ten hold around 17% of the sample. Sample: blood. Receptors were obtained from a woman between 18 and 29 years old with Graves' ophthalmopathy.

This clonotype was seen many times. The chain employs TRBV11-2 and TRBJ1-1; a possible D gene is TRBD1 (6 bases). The CDR3 covers 16 residues. The germline V gene encodes CDR1 SGHAT and CDR2 FQNNGV. V gave up 4 bases and J gave up 3 bases, with 18 bases separating them. CDR3 DNA sequence: TGTGCCAGCAGCTGGCCTCTAACAGGGCGGGACACTGAAGCTTTCTTT. Protein product: CASSWPLTGRDTEAFF.

V and J are TRBV30 and TRBJ2-7, with 8 bases lining up with TRBD1. From germline, CDR1 is GTSNPN and CDR2 SVGIG (reference sequence). The CDR3 sequence is 15 residues long. V dropped 3 bases and J dropped 3; count of bases not matched to a gene: 10. CDR3 bases: TGTGCCTGGAGCGCCGACAGGGGACTTAACTACGAGCAGTACTTC. Amino acid sequence: CAWSADRGLNYEQYF.

Comment on this clonotype: Since a much larger clone is just one base distant, this may be a read error. CDR3 loop: CASSLWGLAGGPNDEQYF. Written as DNA, the CDR3 is TGTGCCAGCAGTTTATGGGGACTAGCGGGAGGGCCCAATGACGAGCAGTACTTC. V and J are TRBV27 and TRBJ2-7; 16 bases map to TRBD2. The CDR3 covers 18 residues. Germline V gene data show CDR1 as MNHEY and CDR2 as SMNVEV (reference sequence). Germline trimming cut 1 base from V and 5 bases from J; bases unmatched to any gene: 8.

The table lists this clonotype with many counts. The genes are TRBV5-1 and TRBJ1-2, with D hard to call. CDR3 size: 14 residues. CDR1 is SGHRS, CDR2 YFSETQ, per germline. Trimming removed 0 bases from V and 2 bases from J, with 8 bases in between. Here the CDR3 reads CASSLVDANYGYTF. Written as DNA, the CDR3 is TGCGCCAGCAGCTTGGTGGACGCGAACTATGGCTACACCTTC.

This clonotype has a single count. V is TRBV27 and J is TRBJ2-3; 8 positions agree with TRBD2. This CDR3 comprises 17 residues. Germline CDR1 MNHEY, CDR2 SMNVEV (reference sequence). The V gene end was trimmed by 3 bases and the J gene end by 2 bases; junction bases not matched to a gene: 10. The CDR3 nucleotides read TGTGCCAGCAGTTTTTCGCCGTTAGCGGGAACCACAGATACGCAGTATTTT. This sequence encodes CASSFSPLAGTTDTQYF.

Details on this clonotype: A much bigger clone sits one base away, suggesting this may be a read error. The chain joins TRBV7-6 to TRBJ1-1, with D possibly TRBD1 on 6 matching bases. Germline V gene data show CDR1 as SGHVS and CDR2 as FNYEAQ. This CDR3 contains 15 residues. CDR3 bases: TGTGCCAGCAGCCCCGGACAGTTCATGAACACTGAAGCTCTCTTT. Its translation: CASSPGQFMNTEALF.

The rearrangement joins TRBV5-1 to TRBJ1-5; D is unclear. V shed 4 bases and J shed 3 bases, with 11 bases lying between them. Germline assignment: CDR1 SGHRS and CDR2 YFSETQ. There are 14 residues in the CDR3. The CDR3 DNA reads as TGCGCCAGCAGCGAGGGCTTTGACAATCAGCCCCAGCATTTT. Translating it yields CASSEGFDNQPQHF.

This clonotype was detected many times. The rearrangement joins TRBV12-3 or TRBV12-4 to TRBJ2-3; TRBD1 is a possible D gene (5 bases). This CDR3 contains 15 residues. V lost 7 bases and J lost 1, with 15 bases in between. CDR3 coding DNA: TGTGCCAGCACCCCTCAGGGTATGGGCACAGATACGCAGTATTTT. Amino acids: CASTPQGMGTDTQYF.

This clonotype was detected once. A much larger clone is a single base away; this may be a read error. The genes are TRBV4-3 and TRBJ1-1; possible D gene TRBD1, 5 bases. Germline CDR1 reads LGHNA; CDR2 reads YSLEER. This CDR3 spans 14 amino acids. Here the CDR3 reads CAGSQPGTNTEAFF. The DNA of the CDR3 is TGCGCCGGCAGCCAACCCGGGACGAACACTGAAGCTTTCTTT.

This rearrangement joins TRBV28 to TRBJ1-2, with a possible D match to TRBD1 (5 bases). This CDR3 is built from 14 residues. The V end lost 7 bases, the J end lost 3 bases, and 15 bases lay between the germline ends. Per the germline V gene, CDR1 is MDHEN and CDR2 is SYDVKM. This CDR3 reads CASTSPTGDYGYTF. In DNA form, the CDR3 reads TGTGCCAGCACCTCCCCCACAGGAGACTATGGCTACACCTTC.

In this sample, this clonotype turned up many times. The rearrangement joins TRBV7-8 to TRBJ2-1; TRBD2 matches at 10 bases. CDR3 length equals 18 residues. V lost 1 base, J lost 8 bases, and 14 bases stayed unmatched. Germline values: CDR1 SGHVS, CDR2 FQNEAQ. The CDR3 nucleotides are TGTGCCAGCAGCTTAGAGAGTAGGAGGCTAGCGGGGGTCCATGAGCAGTTCTTC. It yields the protein CASSLESRRLAGVHEQFF.

This clonotype came up a few times. CDR3 DNA: TGTGCCAGCAGTTCCCACGCCATTCCTACATTCTTT. Its translation is CASSSHAIPTFF. The chain recombines TRBV6-2 or TRBV6-3 with TRBJ1-1, with no clear D. The germline V gene encodes CDR1 MNHEY and CDR2 SVGEGT. V was cut by 4 bases and J by 14 bases, with 17 bases left in between. This CDR3 has 12 amino acids.

This clonotype was picked up many times. V usage is TRBV12-3 or TRBV12-4 and J usage is TRBJ2-1; D may be TRBD1 (6 bases). The CDR3 has 14 residues. V lost 5 bases and J lost 15, with 23 bases in between. DNA for the CDR3: TGTGCCAGCAGTAATACAGGGCGAGCAAGTCCTTCGTTCTTC. Its protein is CASSNTGRASPSFF.

This clonotype was counted ten times or more. This chain uses TRBV5-6 with TRBJ2-1, with TRBD2 matching over 8 bases. Germline CDR1 SGHDT, CDR2 YYEEEE. The CDR3 totals 20 residues. V lost 0 bases and J lost 1; bases outside the gene matches: 15. The DNA of the CDR3 is TGTGCCAGCAGCTTGGATCGAGGAGCGGGGGCCGTTATTTCCTACAATGAGCAGTTCTTC. This translates into CASSLDRGAGAVISYNEQFF.

This clonotype was seen repeatedly, ten times or more. This chain connects TRBV6-1 to TRBJ2-7, with a tentative D call TRBD2 (6 bases). With 7 bases removed from V and 8 bases from J, the gap between germline ends came to 18 bases. Germline values: CDR1 MNHNS, CDR2 SASEGT. CDR3 length equals 13 residues. CDR3 loop: CASISLWTKQQYF. The CDR3 nucleotides read TGTGCCAGCATCTCCCTATGGACTAAGCAGCAGTACTTC.

The chain employs TRBV4-2 and TRBJ1-5; TRBD1 matches 7 bases. The CDR3 length is 15 residues. V lost 1 base to trimming and J lost 6 bases; unmatched junction nucleotides: 6. The V gene's germline CDR1 is LGHNA and CDR2 YNFKEQ. The chain's CDR3 is CASSQVRQGIQPQHF. The CDR3 nucleotides are TGTGCCAGCAGCCAAGTAAGACAGGGCATTCAGCCCCAGCATTTT.

This chain joins TRBV6-5 and TRBJ2-1; possibly TRBD2 for D (5 bases). Germline CDR1 reads MNHEY; CDR2 reads SVGAGI. V lost 2 bases and J 9 bases, leaving 8 bases between the germline ends. The CDR3 has 12 amino acids. DNA of the CDR3: TGTGCCAGCAGTTACGGGAGTGGTGAGCAGTTCTTC. It is translated as CASSYGSGEQFF.

A few counts support this clonotype. The J gene is TRBJ1-5, the V gene TRBV28; 10 positions match TRBD1. The germline CDR1 and CDR2 sequences are MDHEN and SYDVKM. The V segment lost 4 bases and the J segment 0 bases; nucleotides outside the gene matches: 9. The length of the CDR3 is 18 residues. DNA for the CDR3: TGTGCCAGCAGTTCCGGACAGGGGGACATTTATAGCAATCAGCCCCAGCATTTT. It encodes CASSSGQGDIYSNQPQHF. Full variable domain (outside the CDR3, taken from reference TRBV28 and TRBJ1-5): DVKVTQSSRYLVKRTGEKVFLECVQDMDHENMFWYRQDPGLGLRLIYFSYDVKMKEKGDIPEGYSVSREKKERFSLILESASTNQTSMYLCASSSGQGDIYSNQPQHFGDGTRLSIL.